The present entry profiles one T cell receptor beta chain with its context. Sequencing was at deep level. Authors' data handling: Filtering differed, since immunoSEQ gave only junction sequences and no quality scores. Only in-frame clones appear in the TCRdb table, and some are missing; sequencing was by immunoSEQ multiplex PCR. V and J calls and clone size are those listed in that table; D and trimming were worked out from the DNA. The repertoire holds hundreds of thousands of clones, around 74% seen once, with under 2% in the top ten. This specimen belongs to a study of shared clonotypes between healthy human individuals. Study-level information: Three plates were used per donor for CD4 naive, three for CD4 memory, two for CD8 naive and one for CD8 memory.

CDR1 and CDR2 (germline): SGHNT, YENEEA. The length of the CDR3 is 13 residues. V lost 1 base, J lost 14 bases, and 15 bases lay in between. The chain couples TRBV11-3 to TRBJ2-1; D not certain. The sequence was collected from a woman in her 30s in good health. The sequenced sample consisted of memory CD4+ T cells sorted from blood. Regarding subset: CD45RA-negative fraction. CDR3 residues: CASSLGIAGAEFF. The CDR3 DNA is TGTGCCAGCAGCTTAGGGATTGCAGGAGCTGAGTTCTTC.